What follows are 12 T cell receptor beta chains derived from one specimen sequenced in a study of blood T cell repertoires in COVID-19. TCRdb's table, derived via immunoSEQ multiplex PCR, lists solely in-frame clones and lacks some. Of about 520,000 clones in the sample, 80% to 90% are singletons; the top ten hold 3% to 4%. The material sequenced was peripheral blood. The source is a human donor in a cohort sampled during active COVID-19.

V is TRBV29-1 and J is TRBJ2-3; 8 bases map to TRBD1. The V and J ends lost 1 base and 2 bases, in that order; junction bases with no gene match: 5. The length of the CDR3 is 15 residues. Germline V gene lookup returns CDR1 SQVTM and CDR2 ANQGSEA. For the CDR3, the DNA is TGCAGCGTTGAAGCCGGACAGGGTGCCACAGATACGCAGTATTTT. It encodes CSVEAGQGATDTQYF.

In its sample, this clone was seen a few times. CDR3 amino acids: CASSAGTGLSYNEQFF. The CDR3 DNA reads TGTGCCAGCAGCGCCGGGACAGGCCTCTCCTACAATGAGCAGTTCTTC. The chain carries TRBV9 and TRBJ2-1; 8 nucleotides line up with TRBD1. Losses at the gene ends were 3 bases for V and 0 bases for J; bases not matched to a gene: 5. The germline gives CDR1 SGDLS, CDR2 YYNGEE. The CDR3 contains 16 residues.

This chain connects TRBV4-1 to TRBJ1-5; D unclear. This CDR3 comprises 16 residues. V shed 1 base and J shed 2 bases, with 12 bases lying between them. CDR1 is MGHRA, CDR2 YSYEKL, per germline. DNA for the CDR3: TGCGCCAGCAGCCAAGTACAACTAGATGGCAATCAGCCCCAGCATTTT. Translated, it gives CASSQVQLDGNQPQHF.

Here the CDR3 DNA reads TGTGCCGGTAACAGGGGGCAGGGCGAGCAGTACTTC. It translates to CAGNRGQGEQYF. This chain uses TRBV2 with TRBJ2-7, with 9 bases matching TRBD1. V shed 11 bases and J 6 bases; nucleotides not matched to a gene: 8. CDR1 is SNHLY and CDR2 is FYNNEI in the germline V gene. The CDR3 is 12 residues long.

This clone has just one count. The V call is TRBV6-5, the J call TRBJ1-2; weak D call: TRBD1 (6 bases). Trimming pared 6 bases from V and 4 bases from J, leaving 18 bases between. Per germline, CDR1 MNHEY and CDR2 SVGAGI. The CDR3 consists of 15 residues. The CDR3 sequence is CASSLTGPELYGYTF. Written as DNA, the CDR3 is TGTGCCAGCAGCCTCACAGGGCCTGAACTCTATGGCTACACCTTC.

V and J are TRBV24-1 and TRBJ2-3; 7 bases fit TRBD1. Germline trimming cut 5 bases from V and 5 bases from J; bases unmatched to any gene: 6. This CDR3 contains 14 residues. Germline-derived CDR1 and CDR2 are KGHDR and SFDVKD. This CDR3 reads CATSAGRTGDTQYF. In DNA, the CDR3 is TGTGCCACCAGTGCCGGAAGGACAGGAGATACGCAGTATTTT.

Here the CDR3 reads CTSSFRSAGSYNEQFF. The CDR3 bases are TGCACCAGCAGCTTCCGGTCAGCGGGATCCTACAATGAGCAGTTCTTC. The chain combines TRBV1 with TRBJ2-1; TRBD2, as called in the table, went unchecked against the DNA. TRBV1 is listed as a pseudogene. This CDR3 spans 16 amino acids.

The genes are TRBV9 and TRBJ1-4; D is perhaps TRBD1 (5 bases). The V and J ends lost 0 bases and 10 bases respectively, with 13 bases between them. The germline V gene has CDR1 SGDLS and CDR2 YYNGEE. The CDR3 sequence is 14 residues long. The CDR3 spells CASSVEDISGKLFF. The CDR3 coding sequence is TGTGCCAGCAGCGTAGAGGACATTTCAGGAAAACTGTTTTTT.

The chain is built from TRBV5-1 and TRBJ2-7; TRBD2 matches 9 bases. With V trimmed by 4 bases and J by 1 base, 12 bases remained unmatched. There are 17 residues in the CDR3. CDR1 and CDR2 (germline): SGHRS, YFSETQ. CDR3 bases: TGCGCCAGCAGCCATACGGGAGGGCTAGCGGGATCCTACGAGCAGTACTTC. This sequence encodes CASSHTGGLAGSYEQYF. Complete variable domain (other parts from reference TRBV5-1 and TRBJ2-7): KAGVTQTPRYLIKTRGQQVTLSCSPISGHRSVSWYQQTPGQGLQFLFEYFSETQRNKGNFPGRFSGRQFSNSRSEMNVSTLELGDSALYLCASSHTGGLAGSYEQYFGPGTRLTVT.

As DNA, the CDR3 is TGTGCCAGCACCCCGGGGATACCTGGGGCCAACGTCCTGACTTTC. This encodes CASTPGIPGANVLTF. This chain connects TRBV11-2 to TRBJ2-6, with D perhaps TRBD2 (5 bases). The CDR3 totals 15 residues. CDR1 is SGHAT, CDR2 FQNNGV, per germline. Trimming stripped 7 bases from V and 2 bases from J, with 12 bases between. Looking up the rest from reference TRBV11-2 and TRBJ2-6 gives the full variable domain: EAGVAQSPRYKIIEKRQSVAFWCNPISGHATLYWYQQILGQGPKLLIQFQNNGVVDDSQLPKDRFSAERLKGVDSTLKIQPAKLEDSAVYLCASTPGIPGANVLTFGAGSRLTVL.

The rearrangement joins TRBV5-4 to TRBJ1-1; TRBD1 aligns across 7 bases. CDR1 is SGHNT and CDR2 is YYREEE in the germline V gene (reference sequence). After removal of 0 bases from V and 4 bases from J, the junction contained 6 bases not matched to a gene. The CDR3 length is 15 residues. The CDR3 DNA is TGTGCCAGCAGCTTGGGGGGCACAGGGGTCACTGAAGCTTTCTTT. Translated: CASSLGGTGVTEAFF.

The CDR3 DNA is TGTGCCAGCAGTTTGTGGGACAGGAATGAAAAACTGTTTTTT. This codes for CASSLWDRNEKLFF. The chain recombines TRBV28 with TRBJ1-4; 8 bases line up with TRBD1. Germline V gives CDR1 MDHEN, CDR2 SYDVKM. This CDR3 contains 14 residues. Unmatched junction bases numbered 2, after V lost 3 bases and J lost 5 bases.